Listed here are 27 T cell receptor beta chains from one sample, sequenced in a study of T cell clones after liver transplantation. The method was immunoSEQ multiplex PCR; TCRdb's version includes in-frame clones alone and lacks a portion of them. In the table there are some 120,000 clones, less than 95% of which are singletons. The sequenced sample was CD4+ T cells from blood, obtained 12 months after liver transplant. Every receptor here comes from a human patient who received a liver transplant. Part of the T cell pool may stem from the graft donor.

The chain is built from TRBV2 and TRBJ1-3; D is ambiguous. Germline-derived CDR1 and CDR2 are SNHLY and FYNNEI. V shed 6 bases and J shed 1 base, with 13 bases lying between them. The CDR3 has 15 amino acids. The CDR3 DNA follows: TGTGCCAGCAGGGCACCGACGGGATCTGGAAACACCATATATTTT. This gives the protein CASRAPTGSGNTIYF.

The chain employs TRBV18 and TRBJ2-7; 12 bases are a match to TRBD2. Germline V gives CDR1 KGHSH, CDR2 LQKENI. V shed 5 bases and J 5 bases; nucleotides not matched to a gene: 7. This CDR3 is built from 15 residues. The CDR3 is CASSDTSGRRDEQYF. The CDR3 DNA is TGTGCCAGCTCAGATACTAGCGGGAGGAGGGACGAGCAGTACTTC.

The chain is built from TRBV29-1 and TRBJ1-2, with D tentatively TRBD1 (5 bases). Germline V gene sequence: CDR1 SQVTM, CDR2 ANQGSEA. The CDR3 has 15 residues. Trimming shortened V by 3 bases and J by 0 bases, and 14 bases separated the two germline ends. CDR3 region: CSVDNGGGANYGYTF. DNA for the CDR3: TGCAGCGTTGATAATGGGGGGGGAGCTAACTATGGCTACACCTTC. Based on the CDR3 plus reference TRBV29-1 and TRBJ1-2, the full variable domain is SAVISQKPSRDICQRGTSLTIQCQVDSQVTMMFWYRQQPGQSLTLIATANQGSEATYESGFVIDKFPISRPNLTFSTLTVSNMSPEDSSIYLCSVDNGGGANYGYTFGSGTRLTVV.

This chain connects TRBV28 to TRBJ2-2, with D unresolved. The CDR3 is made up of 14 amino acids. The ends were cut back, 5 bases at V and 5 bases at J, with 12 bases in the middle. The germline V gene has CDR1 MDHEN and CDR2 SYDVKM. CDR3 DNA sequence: TGTGCCAGCAGTAGTACCAGGCGGACCGGGGAGCTGTTTTTT. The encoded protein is CASSSTRRTGELFF.

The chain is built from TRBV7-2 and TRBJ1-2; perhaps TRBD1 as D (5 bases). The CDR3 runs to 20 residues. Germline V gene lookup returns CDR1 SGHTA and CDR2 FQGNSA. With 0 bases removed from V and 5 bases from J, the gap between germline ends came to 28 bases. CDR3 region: CASSLAYRHEGKNLPYGYTF. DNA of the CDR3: TGTGCCAGCAGCTTAGCTTATAGACATGAGGGGAAAAATCTGCCTTATGGCTACACCTTC.

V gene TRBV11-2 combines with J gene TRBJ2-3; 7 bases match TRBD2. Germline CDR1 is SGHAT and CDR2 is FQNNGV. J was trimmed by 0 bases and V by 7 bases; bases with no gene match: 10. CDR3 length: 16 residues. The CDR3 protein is CASTYGASGSTDTQYF. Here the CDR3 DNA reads TGTGCCAGCACGTACGGGGCTAGCGGTAGCACAGATACGCAGTATTTT.

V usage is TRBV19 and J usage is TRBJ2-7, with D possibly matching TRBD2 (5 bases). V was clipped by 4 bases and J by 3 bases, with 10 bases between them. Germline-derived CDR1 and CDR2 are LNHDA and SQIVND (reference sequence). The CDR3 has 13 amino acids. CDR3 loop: CASSRGWDYEQYF. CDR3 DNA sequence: TGTGCCAGTAGTAGAGGGTGGGACTACGAGCAGTACTTC.

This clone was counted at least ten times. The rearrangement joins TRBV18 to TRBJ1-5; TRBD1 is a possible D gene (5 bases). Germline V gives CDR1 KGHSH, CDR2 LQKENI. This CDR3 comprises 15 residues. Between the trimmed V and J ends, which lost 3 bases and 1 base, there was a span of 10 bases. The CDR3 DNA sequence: TGTGCCAGCTCACCCGGGACGGCGAGCAATCAGCCCCAGCATTTT. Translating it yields CASSPGTASNQPQHF. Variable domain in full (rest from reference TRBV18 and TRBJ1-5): NAGVMQNPRHLVRRRGQEARLRCSPMKGHSHVYWYRQLPEEGLKFMVYLQKENIIDESGMPKERFSAEFPKEGPSILRIQQVVRGDSAAYFCASSPGTASNQPQHFGDGTRLSIL.

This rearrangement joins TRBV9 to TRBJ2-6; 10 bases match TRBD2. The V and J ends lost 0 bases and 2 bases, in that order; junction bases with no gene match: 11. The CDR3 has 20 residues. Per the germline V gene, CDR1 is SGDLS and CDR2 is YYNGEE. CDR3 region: CASSVVPGASGRTGANVLTF. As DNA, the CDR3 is TGTGCCAGCAGCGTAGTCCCTGGGGCTAGCGGGAGAACTGGGGCCAACGTCCTGACTTTC. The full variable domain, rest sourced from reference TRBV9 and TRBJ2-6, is DSGVTQTPKHLITATGQRVTLRCSPRSGDLSVYWYQQSLDQGLQFLIQYYNGEERAKGNILERFSAQQFPDLHSELNLSSLELGDSALYFCASSVVPGASGRTGANVLTFGAGSRLTVL.

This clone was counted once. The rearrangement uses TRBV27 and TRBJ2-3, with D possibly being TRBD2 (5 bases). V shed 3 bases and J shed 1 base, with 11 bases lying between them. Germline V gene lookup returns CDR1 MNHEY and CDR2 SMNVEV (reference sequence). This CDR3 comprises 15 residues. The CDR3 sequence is CASSFVGDGTDTQYF. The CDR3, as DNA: TGTGCCAGCAGTTTTGTGGGAGATGGCACAGATACGCAGTATTTT.

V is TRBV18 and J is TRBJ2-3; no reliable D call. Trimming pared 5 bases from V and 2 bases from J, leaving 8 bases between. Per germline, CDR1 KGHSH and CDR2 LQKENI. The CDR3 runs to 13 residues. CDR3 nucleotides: TGTGCCAGCTCATCTAAGCTCACAGATACGCAGTATTTT. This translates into CASSSKLTDTQYF. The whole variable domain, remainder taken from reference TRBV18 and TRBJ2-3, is NAGVMQNPRHLVRRRGQEARLRCSPMKGHSHVYWYRQLPEEGLKFMVYLQKENIIDESGMPKERFSAEFPKEGPSILRIQQVVRGDSAAYFCASSSKLTDTQYFGPGTRLTVL.

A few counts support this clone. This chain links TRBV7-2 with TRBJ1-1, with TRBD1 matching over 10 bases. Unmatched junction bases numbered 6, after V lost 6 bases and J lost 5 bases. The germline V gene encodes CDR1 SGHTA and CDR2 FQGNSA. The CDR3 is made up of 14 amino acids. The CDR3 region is CASRQTGGGTEAFF. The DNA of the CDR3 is TGTGCCAGCAGGCAGACAGGGGGCGGGACTGAAGCTTTCTTT.

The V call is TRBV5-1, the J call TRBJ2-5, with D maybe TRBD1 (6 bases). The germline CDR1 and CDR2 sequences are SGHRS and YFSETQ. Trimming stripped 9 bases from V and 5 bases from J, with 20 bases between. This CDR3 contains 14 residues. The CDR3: CATYPGGPGETQYF. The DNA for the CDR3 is TGCGCCACCTACCCTGGGGGCCCGGGGGAGACCCAGTACTTC.

The CDR3 nucleotides read TGCGCCAGCAGCTTCGGGACAGGGGGTTTCCAAGAGACCCAGTACTTC. This sequence encodes CASSFGTGGFQETQYF. The chain links TRBV5-1 to TRBJ2-5, with 11 bases identical to TRBD1. Germline V lookup: CDR1 SGHRS, CDR2 YFSETQ. There are 16 residues in the CDR3. With 2 bases clipped from V and 1 base from J, the junction kept 4 bases outside the gene matches.

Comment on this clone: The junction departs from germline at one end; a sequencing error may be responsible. The CDR3 here is CSVEGLAGSTDTQYF. The CDR3 nucleotides read TGCAGCGTCGAAGGACTAGCGGGAAGCACAGATACGCAGTATTTT. The chain recombines TRBV29-1 with TRBJ2-3; the match to TRBD2 covers 12 bases. The CDR3 runs to 15 residues. Per the germline V gene, CDR1 is SQVTM and CDR2 is ANQGSEA.

This chain's CDR3 is CASSPTVPSYEQYF. In DNA form, the CDR3 reads TGTGCCAGCAGCCCGACAGTGCCGTCCTACGAGCAGTACTTC. The chain couples TRBV5-6 to TRBJ2-7, with D possibly TRBD1 on 5 matching bases. The V end lost 4 bases, the J end lost 1 base, and 12 bases lay between the germline ends. Germline CDR1 is SGHDT and CDR2 is YYEEEE. The CDR3 has 14 residues.

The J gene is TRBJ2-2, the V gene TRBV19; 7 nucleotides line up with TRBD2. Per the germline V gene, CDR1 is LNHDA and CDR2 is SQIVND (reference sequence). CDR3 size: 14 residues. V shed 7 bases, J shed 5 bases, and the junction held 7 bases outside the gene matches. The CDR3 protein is CASNRGSGTGELFF. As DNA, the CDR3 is TGTGCCAGTAACCGCGGGAGCGGGACCGGGGAGCTGTTTTTT.

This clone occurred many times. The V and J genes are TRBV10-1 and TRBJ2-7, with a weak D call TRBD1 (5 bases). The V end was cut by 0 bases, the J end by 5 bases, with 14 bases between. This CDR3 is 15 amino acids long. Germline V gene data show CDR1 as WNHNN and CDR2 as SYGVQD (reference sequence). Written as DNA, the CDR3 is TGCGCCAGCAGTGAGTCCCAGGGAAATTACCACGAGCAGTACTTC. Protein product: CASSESQGNYHEQYF.

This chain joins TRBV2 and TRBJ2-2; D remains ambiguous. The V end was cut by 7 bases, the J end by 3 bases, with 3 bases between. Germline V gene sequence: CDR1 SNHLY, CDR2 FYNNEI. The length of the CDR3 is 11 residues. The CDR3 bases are TGTGCCAGCATTTACACCGGGGAGCTGTTTTTT. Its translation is CASIYTGELFF.

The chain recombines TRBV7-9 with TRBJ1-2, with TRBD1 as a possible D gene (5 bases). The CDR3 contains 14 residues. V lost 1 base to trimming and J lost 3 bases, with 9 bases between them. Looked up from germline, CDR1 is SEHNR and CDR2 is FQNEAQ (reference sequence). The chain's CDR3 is CASSLDRGDYGYTF. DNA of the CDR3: TGTGCCAGCAGCTTAGACCGGGGGGACTATGGCTACACCTTC.

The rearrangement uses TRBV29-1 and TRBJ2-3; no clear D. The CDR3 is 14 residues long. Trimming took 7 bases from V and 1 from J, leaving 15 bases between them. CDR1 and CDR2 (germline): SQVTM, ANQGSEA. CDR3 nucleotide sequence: TGCAGCGCGGTCATCCTAGGTGGCACAGATACGCAGTATTTT. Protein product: CSAVILGGTDTQYF.

The CDR3 reads CASSLRSNTGELFF. For the CDR3, the DNA is TGTGCCAGCAGCTTACGGTCGAACACCGGGGAGCTGTTTTTT. The chain employs TRBV7-2 and TRBJ2-2; D is undetermined. There are 14 residues in the CDR3. Germline V lookup: CDR1 SGHTA, CDR2 FQGNSA. V gave up 2 bases and J gave up 0 bases, with 4 bases separating them.

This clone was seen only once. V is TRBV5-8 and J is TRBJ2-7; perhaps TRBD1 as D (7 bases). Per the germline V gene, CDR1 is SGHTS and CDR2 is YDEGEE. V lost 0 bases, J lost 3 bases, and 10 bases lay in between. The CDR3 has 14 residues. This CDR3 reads CASSLAQGGYEQYF. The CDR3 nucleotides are TGTGCCAGCAGCTTGGCGCAGGGGGGCTACGAGCAGTACTTC.

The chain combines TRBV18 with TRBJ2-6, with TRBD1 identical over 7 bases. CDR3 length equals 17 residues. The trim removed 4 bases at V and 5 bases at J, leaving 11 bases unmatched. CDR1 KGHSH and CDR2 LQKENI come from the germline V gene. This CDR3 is CASSRDSFNERANVLTF. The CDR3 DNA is TGTGCCAGCTCACGGGACAGCTTCAACGAAAGGGCCAACGTCCTGACTTTC.

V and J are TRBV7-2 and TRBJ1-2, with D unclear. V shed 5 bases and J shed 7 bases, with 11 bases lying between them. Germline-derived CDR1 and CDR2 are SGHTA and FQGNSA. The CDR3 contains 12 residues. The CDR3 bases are TGTGCCAGCAGCCGTGACTCTGTTGGCTACACCTTC. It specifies CASSRDSVGYTF.

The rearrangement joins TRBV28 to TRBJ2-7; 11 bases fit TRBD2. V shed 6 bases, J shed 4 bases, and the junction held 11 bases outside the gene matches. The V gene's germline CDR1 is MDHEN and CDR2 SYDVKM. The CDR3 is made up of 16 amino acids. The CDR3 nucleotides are TGTGCCAGCAGGCCCCCCGGGACTAGCGGACTTTACGAGCAGTACTTC. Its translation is CASRPPGTSGLYEQYF.

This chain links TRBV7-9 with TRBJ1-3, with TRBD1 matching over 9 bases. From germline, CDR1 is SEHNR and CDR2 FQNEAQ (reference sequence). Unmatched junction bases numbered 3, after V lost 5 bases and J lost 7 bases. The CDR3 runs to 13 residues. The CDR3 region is CASSAGQGNTIYF. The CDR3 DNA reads TGTGCCAGCAGCGCAGGACAGGGGAACACCATATATTTT.